Listed below are T cell receptor beta chains from one sample, sequenced in a study of T cell responses to AZD1222 COVID-19 vaccine. Some clones are missing from TCRdb's copy, which holds only in-frame ones; the method was immunoSEQ multiplex PCR. The sample holds more than 95,000 clones, around nine tenths seen once. Source: peripheral blood, taken 28 days after the second dose of the MenACWY control vaccine. The receptors originated from an adult who received the MenACWY meningococcal vaccine as a control. The CDR3 runs from the conserved cysteine through the conserved F or W. A D gene is named only where the DNA matches it firmly. Expanded clones get a size class; other rows say once, few or many, or leave the size out.

CDR3nt | CDR3aa | d_gene | abundance | j_gene | v_gene
TGCGCCAGCAGAATTGGACAGGACCTCGAGACCCAGTACTTC | CASRIGQDLETQYF | TRBD1 | . | TRBJ2-5 | TRBV5-1
TGTGCCAGCAGCAATGGACTGTTCCCTGGGGCCAACGTCCTGACTTTC | CASSNGLFPGANVLTF | . | . | TRBJ2-6 | TRBV5-6
TGTGCCAGCAGCGGTGGAGGGGGCGTTTATGGCTACACCTTC | CASSGGGGVYGYTF | TRBD1 | . | TRBJ1-2 | TRBV5-4
TGCGCCAGCAGCCTTGGACTAGCGGGGGCCATGGATACGCAGTATTTT | CASSLGLAGAMDTQYF | TRBD2 | . | TRBJ2-3 | TRBV4-1
TGTGCCAGCAGCCAGCTCGGGGGGGCTGTTGAAAAACTGTTTTTT | CASSQLGGAVEKLFF | . | . | TRBJ1-4 | TRBV2
TGTGCCAGCAGTCGGACCTCGGGGGGGCCACAGCAGTACTTC | CASSRTSGGPQQYF | TRBD2 | . | TRBJ2-7 | TRBV14
TGTGCCAGCAGCTTAAGTCAAGGTTACAATGAGCAGTTCTTC | CASSLSQGYNEQFF | . | . | TRBJ2-1 | TRBV7-3
TGTGCCATCAGTCCTGACTCGCGAACGGAGACCCAGTACTTC | CAISPDSRTETQYF | . | . | TRBJ2-5 | TRBV10-3
TGTGCCAGCAGTTTACCCCGGGGAGGGGCTCACTATGGCTACACCTTC | CASSLPRGGAHYGYTF | . | . | TRBJ1-2 | TRBV28
TGTGCCACCAGTGACTGGACGGGCAGCACAGATACGCAGTATTTT | CATSDWTGSTDTQYF | . | . | TRBJ2-3 | TRBV24-1
TGTGCCAGCAGCTTAGGGGAGACAGGGAGCGGGGAGCTGTTTTTT | CASSLGETGSGELFF | TRBD1 | . | TRBJ2-2 | TRBV11-3
TGTGCCAGCAGCCCGGGGGGGCAACGGTCTTTTGGGCAGTACTTC | CASSPGGQRSFGQYF | TRBD2 | . | TRBJ2-7 | TRBV28
TGCGCCAGCAGCGCCCGGACAGGGGGAAACGAGCAGTACTTC | CASSARTGGNEQYF | TRBD1 | once | TRBJ2-7 | TRBV5-1
TGTGCCAGCAGCCGACTAACACCTATCTCCAATCAGCCCCAGCATTTT | CASSRLTPISNQPQHF | . | . | TRBJ1-5 | TRBV7-8
TGTGCCAGCAGCGACGACAGGGGGGGAAACACCATATATTTT | CASSDDRGGNTIYF | TRBD1 | once | TRBJ1-3 | TRBV9
TGTGCCAGCTCACTACAGGGAGACTATGGCTACACCTTC | CASSLQGDYGYTF | . | . | TRBJ1-2 | TRBV18
TGTGCCAGCAGCGTAGGGGGATTTGATAATGAAAAACTGTTTTTT | CASSVGGFDNEKLFF | . | . | TRBJ1-4 | TRBV9
TGTGCCAGCAGTATCGGTGGTGGGATGGGCACTGAAGCTTTCTTT | CASSIGGGMGTEAFF | . | . | TRBJ1-1 | TRBV6-5
TGTGCCACCAGCAGAACGGACAGGGACTTTAATGAAAAACTGTTTTTT | CATSRTDRDFNEKLFF | TRBD1 | . | TRBJ1-4 | TRBV15
TGTGCCAGCAGCTTATCAAGGGCCCTAGGCTGGGAGCAGTTCTTC | CASSLSRALGWEQFF | . | . | TRBJ2-1 | TRBV7-2
TGCGCCAGCAGCCAAGATCGGGGGAATCAGCCCCAGCATTTT | CASSQDRGNQPQHF | . | . | TRBJ1-5 | TRBV4-1
TGTGCCAGCAGCTACGACGCAGGGTATGAGCAGTACTTC | CASSYDAGYEQYF | . | once | TRBJ2-7 | TRBV5-6
TGTGCCAGCAGCTTAGAGCGCACTGAAGCTTTCTTT | CASSLERTEAFF | . | . | TRBJ1-1 | TRBV11-1
TGTGCCAGCAGCCCGACAGGTCGAGGGGAGACCCAGTACTTC | CASSPTGRGETQYF | . | . | TRBJ2-5 | TRBV7-2
TGCAGCGTCGAGGTGATTACCTACAATGAGCAGTTCTTC | CSVEVITYNEQFF | . | . | TRBJ2-1 | TRBV29-1
TGTGCCAGCAGCTTGCGGACTAGCGGGGGGAGGAACTACAATGAGCAGTTCTTC | CASSLRTSGGRNYNEQFF | TRBD2 | . | TRBJ2-1 | TRBV7-8
TGTGCCAGCAGCTTAGCAGGCTCACCCCTCCACTTT | CASSLAGSPLHF | . | . | TRBJ1-6 | TRBV11-1
TGTGCCACGGGACAGGGTATGGGTGGGGCCAACGTCCTGACTTTC | CATGQGMGGANVLTF | TRBD1 | . | TRBJ2-6 | TRBV24-1
TGTGCCAGCAGCCAAGAGGTTGGCAGGGTGAATTCACCCCTCCACTTT | CASSQEVGRVNSPLHF | . | . | TRBJ1-6 | TRBV4-2
TGTGCCAGCAGTTACTCGACGCTTGAGCGGATCACAGATACGCAGTATTTT | CASSYSTLERITDTQYF | . | . | TRBJ2-3 | TRBV6-2/TRBV6-3
TGTGCCAGTAGTATGACACAGGTAAACGAGCAGTACTTC | CASSMTQVNEQYF | . | . | TRBJ2-7 | TRBV19
TGTGCCAGCAGCTTAGGGGGTAATGGCGTTGAGCAGTTCTTC | CASSLGGNGVEQFF | . | few | TRBJ2-1 | TRBV7-8
TGTGCCAGCTCACCAAGGACAGGGGGTCGATCGAGCTCCTACAATGAGCAGTTCTTC | CASSPRTGGRSSSYNEQFF | TRBD1 | . | TRBJ2-1 | TRBV18
TGCGCCAGCAGCCCGGACGGAAGCTCCTACAATGAGCAGTTCTTC | CASSPDGSSYNEQFF | . | . | TRBJ2-1 | TRBV5-1
TGTGCCAGCAGCCCCCTCGACGGAACCTCCTATGGCTACACCTTC | CASSPLDGTSYGYTF | . | . | TRBJ1-2 | TRBV11-2
TGTGCCAGCAGTGAATGGTGGGGGGCCAACGTCCTGACTTTC | CASSEWWGANVLTF | . | . | TRBJ2-6 | TRBV6-1
TGCGCCAGCAGCCGGTATACAGGGACAGGGCGGAATGAGCAGTTCTTC | CASSRYTGTGRNEQFF | TRBD1 | . | TRBJ2-1 | TRBV4-3
TGTGCCAGCAGTCTAGGGGTTTATGGCTACACCTTC | CASSLGVYGYTF | . | . | TRBJ1-2 | TRBV12-3/TRBV12-4
TGTGCCAGCTCAAAGGGTTACCAAGAGACCCAGTACTTC | CASSKGYQETQYF | . | . | TRBJ2-5 | TRBV18
TGCAGTGCTAGTTCTAGCGGGGGATACAATGAGCAGTTCTTC | CSASSSGGYNEQFF | TRBD2 | . | TRBJ2-1 | TRBV20-1
TGTGCCAGCAGTTTAAGAGAGGGGGGGGTTTCACCCCTCCACTTT | CASSLREGGVSPLHF | . | . | TRBJ1-6 | TRBV27
TGTGCCACCAGCGGCGGTTACAGTAGGGATCAGCCCCAGCATTTT | CATSGGYSRDQPQHF | . | . | TRBJ1-5 | TRBV15
TGTGCCAGCAGCTTAATGCCTAGCGGGGGAAGCACAGATACGCAGTATTTT | CASSLMPSGGSTDTQYF | TRBD2 | . | TRBJ2-3 | TRBV7-3
TGTGCCAGCAGCTACGAGGAGGCACTGACTTATCAGCCCCAGCATTTT | CASSYEEALTYQPQHF | . | . | TRBJ1-5 | TRBV6-6
TGTGCCAGCAGTGTGGGACAAGGGGCCGACTATGGCTACACCTTC | CASSVGQGADYGYTF | . | . | TRBJ1-2 | TRBV28
TGTGCCAGCAGCGTATCTTCCGGGGGGTCCTATGGCTACACCTTC | CASSVSSGGSYGYTF | . | . | TRBJ1-2 | TRBV9
TGTGCCAGTAGCGGACAGTATAGCTCCTACGAGCAGTACTTC | CASSGQYSSYEQYF | . | . | TRBJ2-7 | TRBV19
TGTGCCAGCAGCAGGCAACCGAACACTGAAGCTTTCTTT | CASSRQPNTEAFF | . | . | TRBJ1-1 | TRBV3-1/TRBV3-2